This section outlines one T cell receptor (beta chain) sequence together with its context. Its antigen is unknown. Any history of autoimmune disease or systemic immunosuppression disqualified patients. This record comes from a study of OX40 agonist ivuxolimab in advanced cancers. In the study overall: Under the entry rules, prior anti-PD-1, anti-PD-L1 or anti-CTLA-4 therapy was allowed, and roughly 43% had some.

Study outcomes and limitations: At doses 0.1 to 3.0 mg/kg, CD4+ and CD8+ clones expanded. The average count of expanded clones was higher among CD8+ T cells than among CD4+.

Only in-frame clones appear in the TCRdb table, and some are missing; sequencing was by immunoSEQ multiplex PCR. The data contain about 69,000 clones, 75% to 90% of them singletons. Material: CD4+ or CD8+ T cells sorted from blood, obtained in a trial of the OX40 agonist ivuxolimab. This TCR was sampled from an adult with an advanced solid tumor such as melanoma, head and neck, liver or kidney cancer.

CDR3 residues: CASSFFGGAPDTQYF. The CDR3 DNA is TGTGCCAGCAGCTTCTTCGGGGGGGCACCAGATACGCAGTATTTT. This rearrangement joins TRBV5-4 to TRBJ2-3; TRBD2 matches at 8 bases. The V segment lost 2 bases and the J segment 4 bases; nucleotides outside the gene matches: 6. The CDR3 totals 15 residues. From germline, CDR1 is SGHNT and CDR2 YYREEE (reference sequence).